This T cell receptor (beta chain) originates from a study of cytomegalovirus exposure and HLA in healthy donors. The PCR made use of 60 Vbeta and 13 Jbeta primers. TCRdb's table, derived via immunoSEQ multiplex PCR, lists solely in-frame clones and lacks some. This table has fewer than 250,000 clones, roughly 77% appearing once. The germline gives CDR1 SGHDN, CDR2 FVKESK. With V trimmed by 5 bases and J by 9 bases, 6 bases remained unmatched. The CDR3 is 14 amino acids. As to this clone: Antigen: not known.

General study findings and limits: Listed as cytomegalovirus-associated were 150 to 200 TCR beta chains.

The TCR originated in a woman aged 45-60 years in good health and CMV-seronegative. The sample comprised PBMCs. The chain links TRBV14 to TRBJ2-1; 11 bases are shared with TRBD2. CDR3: CASSVLAGVGEQFF. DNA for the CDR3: TGTGCCAGCAGCGTACTAGCGGGAGTTGGTGAGCAGTTCTTC.